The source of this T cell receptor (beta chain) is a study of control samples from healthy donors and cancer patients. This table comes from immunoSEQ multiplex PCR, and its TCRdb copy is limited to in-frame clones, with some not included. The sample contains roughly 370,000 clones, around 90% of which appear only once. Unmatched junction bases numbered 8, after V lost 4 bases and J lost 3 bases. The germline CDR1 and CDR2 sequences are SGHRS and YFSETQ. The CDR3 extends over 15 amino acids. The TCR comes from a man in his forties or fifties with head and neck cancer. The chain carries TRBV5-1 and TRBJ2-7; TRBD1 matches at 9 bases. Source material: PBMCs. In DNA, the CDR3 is TGCGCCAGCAGCCCTGGGGGGGGACAGGGCTACGAGCAGTACTTC. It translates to CASSPGGGQGYEQYF.